This T cell receptor beta chain was obtained from a study of cytomegalovirus exposure and HLA in healthy donors (dated 2017 in TCRdb). For the study in its entirety: In an earlier analysis of roughly 590 of the donors, less than 350 Gb of sequence data and 120 million or so unique TCR beta sequences from about 180 million T cells were reported. An early release that covered some 630 HLA-typed donors contained 250 to 350 gigabases of sequencing data and 65 million to 100 million unique TCR sequences. The genetic ancestry cluster associated with self-reported Caucasian donors included about 81% of the roughly 400 genotyped donors. The study was designed to test whether signatures of past pathogen exposure could be identified by cataloging public T cell receptors. The study used immunosequencing to profile the T cell repertoires of approximately 630 subjects and linked those repertoires to cytomegalovirus serostatus. In addition to the first cohort of about 650 subjects, a separate validation cohort of 120 different subjects was used. To predict cytomegalovirus infection status, the study combined high-throughput TCR immunosequencing, statistical association of individual TCRs with disease status, and machine learning. To study patterns of TCR occurrence, a later analysis re-analyzed previously published TCR beta repertoires from just over 650 donors and added high-resolution HLA genotyping. In the later analysis, no new phenotypic data were used to find candidate immune exposures; instead, reliance was placed on TCR beta sequences and their occurrence across donors. In an earlier analysis of roughly 600 of the donors, high-throughput TCR beta sequencing was used to judge whether each TCR beta V gene segment behaved as functional or pseudogenic. Donor age, sex, ethnicity and CMV serostatus were collected together with the repertoire data. Genome-wide SNP genotypes for about 65% of the roughly 670 donors were used in a later genetic analysis, which treated that subset as a discovery cohort. Every repertoire in the discovery cohort had been generated on one and the same sequencing platform. Both class I and class II loci were covered by HLA typing, at four-digit resolution. The number of donors typed differed by locus, with roughly 629-640 for A, B, C, DRB1 and DQB1, roughly 520 for DQA1, under 610 for DPA1, and some 450 for DPB1. Four to six DR-DQ haplotypes were handled as single units for association and clustering, since linkage in the cohort was strong. Among around 400 genotyped donors of the cohort, an average of approximately 200,000 unique TCR beta nucleotide sequences was sequenced per donor, of which roughly 18% were non-productive.

General conclusions and limits of the study: When HLA alleles, especially DR and DQ, strongly co-occurred, attributing TCR associations to individual alleles was difficult. Because counts were too low, roughly 17 rarely observed V segments, including chromosome 9 orphons, were left out of the earlier analysis of about 500 of the donors. Sequencing depth was assumed to be roughly uniform across donors in the presence/absence analyses, though that assumption may not hold. In a later analysis, TCR association rates were found to vary across HLA loci, with the most associated TCRs seen for DRB1 alleles and the fewest for HLA-C alleles. An earlier analysis of approximately 600 of the donors showed that most TCR beta V segments appeared in productive rearrangements either about 87% or about 30% of the time, which broadly matched IMGT annotations. Only TCR beta chains were sequenced in this cohort, and the absence of alpha or paired-chain data limited detectable features. In a later genetic analysis, a missense DCLRE1C variant was associated with V-gene and J-gene trimming of TCR beta chains, and the association was replicated in an independent cohort. While some public TCRs were present in many individuals, most TCR sequences turned up only very rarely across donors. Specific HLA alleles were associated with 16,951 TCR beta sequences at a false discovery rate of 0.05 in a later analysis. Because some donors lacked HLA typing at each locus, the association tests relied only on the typed subset. A later genetic analysis reported fewer N-insertions in productive TCRs among donors in an Asian-associated ancestry cluster than the roughly 700-donor mean. Several of the top co-occurrence clusters appeared to be linked to parvovirus B19, influenza, CMV and Epstein-Barr virus, according to a later analysis. In vitro tests confirmed that a few of the cytomegalovirus-associated TCR beta chains recognize cytomegalovirus antigens. The sequencing pipeline was judged likely to have produced a cluster of highly shared sequence variants as a technical artifact. A later analysis found that HLA-associated TCR beta chains were more clonally expanded and had lower generation probabilities than equally common non-associated chains. The classifier was reported to diagnose cytomegalovirus status with high specificity and sensitivity in both the original and validation cohorts. The authors suggested that the approach could potentially be generalized to other disease states and immunological phenotypes. For the cohort, immune exposure information was limited to CMV serostatus. The 87-base-pair reads could not distinguish some IMGT-functional V segments, including TRBV6-2 and TRBV6-3, so those segments were excluded. According to a later analysis, most CMV-associated TCR beta chains appeared to be HLA-restricted, and the HLA associations seemed to be driven largely by CMV exposure. Linkage disequilibrium might explain the correlated functional status among segregating V segments, but an unknown experimental factor could not be ruled out. A further reported finding was that TCR beta sequences accurately predicted the HLA-A and HLA-B alleles for most subjects in the first cohort. A total of roughly 160 TCR beta chains were listed by the study as associated with cytomegalovirus.

As encoded in the germline V gene, CDR1 is KGHSH while CDR2 is LQKENI. V was cut back by 0 bases and J by 1 base, leaving a gap of 9 bases between them. Its CDR3 holds 15 amino acids, cysteine through phenylalanine. Just the 45-base CDR3 DNA is kept, in frame starting at base 1. Library generation was performed with the immunoSEQ multiplex PCR assay. A mixture of 60 forward primers for TCR Vbeta segments and 13 reverse primers for TCR Jbeta segments was used in the multiplex PCR. Amplification of the CDR3 region of rearranged TCR beta genes was performed with a multiplex PCR assay on genomic DNA. The amplified TCR beta libraries were sequenced on the Illumina HiSeq System as 87-base-pair reads. In the original analysis: A later analysis counted approximately 76 million unique TCR beta chains across the approximately 700 repertoires, and some 11 million of these chains were shared by at least two donors. To remove PCR and sequencing errors, raw reads were error-corrected and collapsed into unique sequences using a nearest-neighbor algorithm that merged closely related sequences. V, D and J gene segments were assigned by aligning CDR3 sequences to IMGT reference sequences. Each retained sequence needed at least a six-nucleotide match to both a V gene segment and a J gene segment. A rearrangement counted as productive if the CDR3 had no stop codons and remained in frame with V and J, and every other rearrangement counted as non-productive. CDR3 was defined by IMGT convention, running from the second conserved V-encoded cysteine to the conserved J-encoded phenylalanine. Sequences without an unambiguous match to a single V gene segment were excluded from the earlier analysis of several hundred of the donors. An earlier analysis of roughly 590 of the donors called V segments functional above 56.7% productive rearrangements and segregating when the between-donor standard deviation exceeded 5%. A statistical classification framework was built to diagnose cytomegalovirus status from the catalog of TCR beta chain sequences. In a later analysis, V and J genes were assigned by comparing TCR nucleotide sequences against IMGT/GENE-DB human TR gene sequences. A later analysis assigned CDR3 sequences and most-parsimonious VDJ recombination scenarios with the TCRdist pipeline. In a later analysis, each TCR beta chain was defined by its CDR3 amino acid sequence together with its V-gene family, and reads without a unique V-gene family were excluded. A later analysis removed several hundred highly shared, low-generation-probability nucleotide sequences to deal with suspected cross-contamination and a sequencing artifact. In a later analysis, a clonal expansion index was calculated for each public chain from normalized within-repertoire ranks of inferred template counts. In a later analysis, generation probabilities were computed with a VDJ recombination model fitted to out-of-frame rearrangements, and the resulting probabilities were checked against IGoR. In a later analysis, TCR-TCR, TCR-HLA and TCR-CMV co-occurrence was scored with hypergeometric tests, and a repertoire-size bias correction was applied to TCR pairs. To estimate false discovery rates, a later analysis permuted the HLA or CMV assignments 20 times. A later analysis grouped co-occurring TCRs with DBSCAN, adding TCRdist sequence similarity when clustering within HLA-allele-positive subsets. Repertoires with fewer than 30,000 or more than 120,000 public chains were left out of co-occurrence clustering, as were about five repertoires with anomalous nucleotide sharing. This is the immuneACCESS table as TCRdb keeps it, with only in-frame sequences that have V and J called. A part of the clones is gone; compared with another copy, unresolved V genes explain less than half, and the rest is unexplained. From that table come the V and J calls and clone size; the DNA was used to work out D and trimming. The sample table records about 160,000 clones; around nine tenths of these occur just once. Together, the top ten hold 0.8% to 1% of the sample.

The cohort comprised some 730 healthy bone marrow donors. All cohort members were sampled while nominally healthy, although unrecorded immune exposures were likely present. The donor was CMV seronegative and was included in the group of about 350 seronegative cohort members. A peripheral blood sample was provided by each donor, and peripheral blood mononuclear cells were used for TCR beta sequencing. Genomic DNA extraction from the blood cell samples was performed with the Qiagen DNeasy Blood Extraction Kit. Notes on this clone: There is no known antigen for this receptor. No much larger clonotype is one base removed from it; base qualities were not supplied.

The receptor's source is a young woman in good health and CMV-seronegative. The sample comprised PBMCs. The chain joins TRBV18 to TRBJ1-1; the D gene cannot be named for sure. The sequenced DNA is TGTGCCAGCTCACCACCACGGGGTAAGAACACTGAAGCTTTCTTT. It is translated as CASSPPRGKNTEAFF.